This T cell receptor beta chain was recorded in a study of cytomegalovirus exposure and HLA in healthy donors. As to this clone: Its antigen is not known.

Assay used: immunoSEQ multiplex PCR; TCRdb lists only in-frame clones, some missing. The sample contains 250,000 to 350,000 clones, approximately 88% of which appear only once. The junction had 12 bases not matched to a gene; V was cut back by 5 bases and J by 9 bases. CDR3 size: 15 residues. Germline CDR1 is SGHAT and CDR2 is FQNNGV. Study outcomes and limitations: A later analysis found first-cohort TCR clusters tended to co-occur in the 95 to 150 validation repertoires.

The sequence was obtained from a woman younger than 30 in good health and CMV-seronegative. The chain employs TRBV11-2 and TRBJ2-1; 8 positions agree with TRBD1. Sequences were obtained from PBMCs. CDR3 nucleotide sequence: TGTGCCAGCAGCGTTGCGACAGGGGAAAGGGGTGAGCAGTTCTTC. This encodes CASSVATGERGEQFF.